A selection of T cell receptor beta chains follows, all from one sample in a study of T cells after yellow fever vaccination. TCRdb reanalysed the 5' RACE reads using MiXCR and keeps one entry per CDR3 protein. The repertoire consists of some 300,000 distinct CDR3 sequences, with approximately 8% occurring once and the leading ten covering 15% to 20%. This material consisted of PBMCs, taken more than 35 days after the first yellow fever vaccination. The receptors were sampled from a man aged 18-30 years who received the YFV17D yellow fever vaccine. CDR3s include the opening cysteine and the closing phenylalanine or tryptophan. Fields, in order: clone size, D gene, V gene, J gene, CDR3 DNA, CDR3 protein. D genes are given only for firm matches. Clone size, where shown, is once, few, many, or a class for clones that have expanded.

size: few; D: TRBD1; V: TRBV9; J: TRBJ1-5; DNA: TGTGCCAGCAGCGAGACAGGGACCAATCAGCCCCAGCATTTT; CDR3: CASSETGTNQPQHF
size: many; D: NA; V: TRBV7-2; J: TRBJ1-2; DNA: TGTGCCAGCAGCTTAGCGCACAGGGACTATGGCTACACCTTC; CDR3: CASSLAHRDYGYTF
size: few; D: TRBD1; V: TRBV29-1; J: TRBJ1-5; DNA: TGCAGCGTTGACAGGGGGCATCAGCCCCAGCATTTT; CDR3: CSVDRGHQPQHF
size: NA; D: TRBD2; V: TRBV10-3; J: TRBJ2-1; DNA: TGTGCCATCAGTGAGTCGCAAGGACGGGGGGACAATGAGCAGTTCTTC; CDR3: CAISESQGRGDNEQFF
size: NA; D: NA; V: TRBV7-8; J: TRBJ2-3; DNA: TGTGCCAGCAGCCGAGGGGGAGTTAGCACAGATACGCAGTATTTT; CDR3: CASSRGGVSTDTQYF
size: NA; D: NA; V: TRBV3-1; J: TRBJ2-5; DNA: TGTGCCAGCAGCCAAGGGTGGCCGAACCAAGAGACCCAGTACTTC; CDR3: CASSQGWPNQETQYF
size: few; D: NA; V: TRBV12-3/TRBV12-4; J: TRBJ1-1; DNA: TGTGCCAGCAGTTTGGGGGAGGCCACTGAAGCTTTCTTT; CDR3: CASSLGEATEAFF
size: few; D: TRBD1; V: TRBV12-3/TRBV12-4; J: TRBJ1-5; DNA: TGTGCCAGCACTAAACAGGGGGATCAGCCCCAGCATTTT; CDR3: CASTKQGDQPQHF
size: many; D: NA; V: TRBV29-1; J: TRBJ2-1; DNA: TGCAGCGTTGAAGCTGGACAGAACAACAATGAGCAGTTCTTC; CDR3: CSVEAGQNNNEQFF
size: many; D: NA; V: TRBV12-3/TRBV12-4; J: TRBJ1-1; DNA: TGTGCCAGCAGTTTCCGGGGAGGCACTGAAGCTTTCTTT; CDR3: CASSFRGGTEAFF
size: few; D: NA; V: TRBV10-3; J: TRBJ1-6; DNA: TGTGCCATCAGTGCCGTCGACCGATGGTCCCCCCTCCACTTT; CDR3: CAISAVDRWSPLHF
size: few; D: TRBD2; V: TRBV5-1; J: TRBJ2-1; DNA: TGCGCCAGCAGCTTGGTGGCGGGGGGGGCCAATGAGCAGTTCTTC; CDR3: CASSLVAGGANEQFF
size: few; D: TRBD1; V: TRBV27; J: TRBJ1-2; DNA: TGTGCCAGCAGTTTGGCGGGACAGGGGGCCGATGGCTACACCTTC; CDR3: CASSLAGQGADGYTF
size: many; D: NA; V: TRBV6-1; J: TRBJ2-3; DNA: TGTGCCAGCAGCCTCAAGAACACAGATACGCAGTATTTT; CDR3: CASSLKNTDTQYF
size: many; D: TRBD1; V: TRBV5-4; J: TRBJ1-4; DNA: TGTGCCAGCAGCGCCGGAGGGGGCGAAGAAAAACTGTTTTTT; CDR3: CASSAGGGEEKLFF
size: NA; D: NA; V: TRBV15; J: TRBJ2-7; DNA: TGTGCCACCAGCAGATATAAAATACTTCTTACAGGGAGTAGTGATTACGAGCAGTACTTC; CDR3: CATSRYKILLTGSSDYEQYF
size: many; D: NA; V: TRBV7-8; J: TRBJ2-3; DNA: TGTGCCAGCAGCTCGGAACGGGGAGATCTAGCAGATACGCAGTATTTT; CDR3: CASSSERGDLADTQYF
size: few; D: TRBD1; V: TRBV6-2/TRBV6-3; J: TRBJ2-2; DNA: TGTGCCAGCAGTCCTCACCTTCACGACAGGGGCGGTTTGAACACCGGGGAGCTGTTTTTT; CDR3: CASSPHLHDRGGLNTGELFF
size: NA; D: TRBD1; V: TRBV6-1; J: TRBJ1-3; DNA: TGTGCCAGCAGTGAAGAGAGGACAGGGGGATATGGAAACACCATATATTTT; CDR3: CASSEERTGGYGNTIYF
size: many; D: NA; V: TRBV24-1; J: TRBJ2-2; DNA: TGTGCCACCAGGCGCACCGGGGAGCTGTTTTTT; CDR3: CATRRTGELFF
size: few; D: NA; V: TRBV7-2; J: TRBJ2-5; DNA: TGTGCCAGCAGCTACCAAAGGGGTGAAGAGACCCAGTACTTC; CDR3: CASSYQRGEETQYF
size: NA; D: NA; V: TRBV6-4; J: TRBJ2-3; DNA: TGTGACAGCAGAGCTGGTCATACGCAGTATTTT; CDR3: CDSRAGHTQYF
size: NA; D: TRBD1; V: TRBV4-3; J: TRBJ1-5; DNA: TGCGCCAGCAGCCAAACACCAGGGGGAAATCAGCCCCAGCATTTT; CDR3: CASSQTPGGNQPQHF
size: few; D: NA; V: TRBV24-1; J: TRBJ2-3; DNA: TGTGCCACCAGTGAACGGACCTCGGCGGGGGCCACAGATACGCAGTATTTT; CDR3: CATSERTSAGATDTQYF
size: NA; D: NA; V: TRBV19; J: TRBJ1-2; DNA: TGTGCCAGTAGCCCGACAAGGGTCATCGTAAGCACCTTC; CDR3: CASSPTRVIVSTF
size: few; D: NA; V: TRBV4-3; J: TRBJ1-4; DNA: TGCGCCAGCAGCCAAGAAACAGGGCTTAATGAAAAACTGTTTTTT; CDR3: CASSQETGLNEKLFF
size: few; D: TRBD1; V: TRBV4-3; J: TRBJ1-1; DNA: TGCGCCAGCAGCCACGGGACAGACTACACTGAAGCTTTCTTT; CDR3: CASSHGTDYTEAFF
size: NA; D: NA; V: TRBV5-5; J: TRBJ2-4; DNA: TGTGCCAGCAGCCTAGCGACCCCGACCAAAAACATTCAGTACTTC; CDR3: CASSLATPTKNIQYF
size: NA; D: TRBD1; V: TRBV12-3/TRBV12-4; J: TRBJ1-1; DNA: TGTGCCAGCAGTTTACGTGGGACAGGCCACTCTGAAGCTTTCTTT; CDR3: CASSLRGTGHSEAFF
size: NA; D: NA; V: TRBV18; J: TRBJ1-2; DNA: TGTGCCAGCTCACTCCCGGGACCGGACCTGATGGGCTACACCTTC; CDR3: CASSLPGPDLMGYTF
size: few; D: NA; V: TRBV18; J: TRBJ2-7; DNA: TGTGCCAGCTCACCGTACGAGCAGTACTTC; CDR3: CASSPYEQYF
size: many; D: TRBD1; V: TRBV5-1; J: TRBJ2-2; DNA: TGTGCCAGCAGCTTAGGACAGGGGAACACCGGGGAGCTGTTTTTT; CDR3: CASSLGQGNTGELFF
size: NA; D: TRBD1; V: TRBV2; J: TRBJ2-1; DNA: TGTGCCAGCAGTGAAACAGGGGGGTACCATGAGCAGTTCTTC; CDR3: CASSETGGYHEQFF
size: NA; D: NA; V: TRBV20-1; J: TRBJ2-4; DNA: TGCAGTATGCCCCGGGGGGACATAGCCAAAAACATTCAGTACTTC; CDR3: CSMPRGDIAKNIQYF
size: NA; D: NA; V: TRBV20-1; J: TRBJ2-3; DNA: TGCAGTGAGTCACTACCGACTAGCACAGATACGCAGTATTTT; CDR3: CSESLPTSTDTQYF
size: NA; D: NA; V: TRBV15; J: TRBJ2-7; DNA: TGTGCCACCAGCAGAGATCGGAGTAGCTACGAGCAGTACTTC; CDR3: CATSRDRSSYEQYF
size: NA; D: NA; V: TRBV20-1; J: TRBJ2-2; DNA: TGCAGTGCTATCCCAGAGAACACCGGGGAGCTGTTTTTT; CDR3: CSAIPENTGELFF
size: NA; D: NA; V: TRBV7-9; J: TRBJ2-4; DNA: TGTGCCAGCACGGGGACCTACATAGCGTTTCAGTACTTC; CDR3: CASTGTYIAFQYF
size: few; D: TRBD1; V: TRBV28; J: TRBJ2-2; DNA: TGTGCCAGCAGTCCGCCGACAGGGGCCGGGGAGCTGTTTTTT; CDR3: CASSPPTGAGELFF
size: once; D: NA; V: TRBV5-5; J: TRBJ1-2; DNA: TGTGCCAGCAGCCGAGCTAGGGGCTATGGCTACACCTTC; CDR3: CASSRARGYGYTF
size: NA; D: NA; V: TRBV6-5; J: TRBJ2-7; DNA: TGTGCCAGCAGTCGATCCTTTAGTTACTTC; CDR3: CASSRSFSYF
size: few; D: TRBD2; V: TRBV6-5; J: TRBJ2-5; DNA: TGTGCCAGCAGTTACTCCGGACTAGCGGGGGGGCTGGGGGAGACCCAGTACTTC; CDR3: CASSYSGLAGGLGETQYF
size: few; D: NA; V: TRBV7-3; J: TRBJ1-2; DNA: TGTGCCAGCAGCCCGAACGAAGGGTCGGGCTATGGCTACACCTTC; CDR3: CASSPNEGSGYGYTF
size: many; D: TRBD2; V: TRBV5-4; J: TRBJ2-4; DNA: TGTGCCAGCAACGGGGGGGGGACCAAAAACATTCAGTACTTC; CDR3: CASNGGGTKNIQYF
size: many; D: NA; V: TRBV5-1; J: TRBJ2-3; DNA: TGCGCCAGCAGCTTGCGTCCATCCACAGATACGCAGTATTTT; CDR3: CASSLRPSTDTQYF
size: many; D: TRBD2; V: TRBV5-1; J: TRBJ2-3; DNA: TGCGCCAGCAGCTTCAAAAAAGTAGCGGGGCACTTCGGAGATACGCAGTATTTT; CDR3: CASSFKKVAGHFGDTQYF
size: many; D: NA; V: TRBV7-2; J: TRBJ1-1; DNA: TGTGCCAGCAGCTTAGGGGCCGCCCGGGGGGGAGCTTTCTTT; CDR3: CASSLGAARGGAFF
size: NA; D: TRBD1; V: TRBV20-1; J: TRBJ2-1; DNA: TGCAGTGCTAGTTTCCCCGACAGGGGGGACCACAATGAGCAGTTCTTC; CDR3: CSASFPDRGDHNEQFF
size: NA; D: TRBD1; V: TRBV5-1; J: TRBJ1-1; DNA: TGCGCCAGCAGCCCGGGCGACAGGGATTGGAACACTGAAGCTTTCTTT; CDR3: CASSPGDRDWNTEAFF
size: NA; D: TRBD2; V: TRBV7-2; J: TRBJ2-1; DNA: TGTGCCAGCAGCTTTACTAGCGGGGGGTTTGAGCAGTTCTTC; CDR3: CASSFTSGGFEQFF
size: NA; D: NA; V: TRBV5-1; J: TRBJ2-5; DNA: TGCGCCAGCAGCGACCAGGGACGGGCACAAGAGACCCAGTACTTC; CDR3: CASSDQGRAQETQYF
size: many; D: TRBD2; V: TRBV20-1; J: TRBJ2-1; DNA: TGCAGTGCTCCGTTAGCGGGCATAGACTACAATGAGCAGTTCTTC; CDR3: CSAPLAGIDYNEQFF
size: once; D: NA; V: TRBV30; J: TRBJ1-1; DNA: TGTGCCTGGAGTGTAGTAGGGGACACTGAAGCTTTCTTT; CDR3: CAWSVVGDTEAFF